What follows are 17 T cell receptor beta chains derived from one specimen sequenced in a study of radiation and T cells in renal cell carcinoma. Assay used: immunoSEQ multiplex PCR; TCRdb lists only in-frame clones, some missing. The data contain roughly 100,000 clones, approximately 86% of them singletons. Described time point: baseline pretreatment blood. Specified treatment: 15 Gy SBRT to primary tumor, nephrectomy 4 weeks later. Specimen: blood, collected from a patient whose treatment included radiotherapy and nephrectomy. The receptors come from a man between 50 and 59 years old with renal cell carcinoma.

The CDR3 sequence: CASSPPGTGGSYEQYF. The CDR3 DNA is TGTGCCAGCTCACCTCCCGGGACAGGGGGCTCCTACGAGCAGTACTTC. The rearrangement joins TRBV18 to TRBJ2-7, with 11 bases matching TRBD1. In germline, CDR1 is KGHSH, CDR2 LQKENI. The CDR3 covers 16 residues. V lost 3 bases and J lost 0; bases outside the gene matches: 4. The whole variable domain, remainder taken from reference TRBV18 and TRBJ2-7, is NAGVMQNPRHLVRRRGQEARLRCSPMKGHSHVYWYRQLPEEGLKFMVYLQKENIIDESGMPKERFSAEFPKEGPSILRIQQVVRGDSAAYFCASSPPGTGGSYEQYFGPGTRLTVT.

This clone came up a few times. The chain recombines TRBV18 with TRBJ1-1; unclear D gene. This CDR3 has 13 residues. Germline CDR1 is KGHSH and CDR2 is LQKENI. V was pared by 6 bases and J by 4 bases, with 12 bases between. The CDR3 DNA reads TGTGCCAGCTCTCCGGTACAGTCCACTGAAGCTTTCTTT. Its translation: CASSPVQSTEAFF.

CDR3 DNA: TGCGCCAGCAGCTTCGGCCCCCGTCCGGTCAGAGGTGAGCAGTACTTC. Encoded protein: CASSFGPRPVRGEQYF. The rearrangement joins TRBV5-1 to TRBJ2-7; no clear D. Germline CDR1 SGHRS, CDR2 YFSETQ. V lost 2 bases and J lost 7, with 22 bases in between. The CDR3 is 16 residues long.

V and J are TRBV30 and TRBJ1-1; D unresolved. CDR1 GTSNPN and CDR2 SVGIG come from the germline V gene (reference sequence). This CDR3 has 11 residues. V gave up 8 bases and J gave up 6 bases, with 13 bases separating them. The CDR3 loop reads CALLRAPEAFF. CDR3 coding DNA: TGTGCCCTCCTACGGGCACCTGAAGCTTTCTTT.

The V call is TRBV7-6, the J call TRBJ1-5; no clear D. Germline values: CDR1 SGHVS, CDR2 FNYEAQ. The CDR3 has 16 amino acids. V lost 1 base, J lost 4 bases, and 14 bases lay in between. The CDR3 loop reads CASSLGPITSNQPQHF. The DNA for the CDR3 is TGTGCCAGCAGCTTAGGACCCATAACCTCAAATCAGCCCCAGCATTTT. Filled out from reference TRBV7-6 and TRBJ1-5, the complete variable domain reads GAGVSQSPRYKVTKRGQDVALRCDPISGHVSLYWYRQALGQGPEFLTYFNYEAQQDKSGLPNDRFSAERPEGSISTLTIQRTEQRDSAMYRCASSLGPITSNQPQHFGDGTRLSIL.

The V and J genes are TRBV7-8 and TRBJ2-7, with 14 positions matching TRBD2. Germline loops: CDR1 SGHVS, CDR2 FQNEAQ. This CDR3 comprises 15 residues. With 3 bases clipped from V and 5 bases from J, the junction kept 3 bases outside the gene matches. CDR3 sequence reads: CASSFGTSGGNEQYF. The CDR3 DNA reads TGTGCCAGCAGCTTCGGGACTAGCGGGGGCAACGAGCAGTACTTC.

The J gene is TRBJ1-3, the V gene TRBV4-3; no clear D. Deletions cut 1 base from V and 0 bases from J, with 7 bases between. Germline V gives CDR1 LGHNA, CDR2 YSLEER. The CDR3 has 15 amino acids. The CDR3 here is CASSQGTHSGNTIYF. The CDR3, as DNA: TGCGCCAGCAGCCAAGGCACCCACTCTGGAAACACCATATATTTT.

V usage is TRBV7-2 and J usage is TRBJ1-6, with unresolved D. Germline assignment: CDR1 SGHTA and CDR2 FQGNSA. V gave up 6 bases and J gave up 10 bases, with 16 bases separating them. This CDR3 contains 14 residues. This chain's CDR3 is CASSYNRGDSPLHF. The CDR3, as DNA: TGTGCCAGCAGTTATAACCGGGGTGACTCACCCCTCCACTTT.

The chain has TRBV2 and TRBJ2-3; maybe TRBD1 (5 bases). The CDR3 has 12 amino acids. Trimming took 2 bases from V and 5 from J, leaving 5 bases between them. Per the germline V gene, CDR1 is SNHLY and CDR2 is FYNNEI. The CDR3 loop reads CASSEQGDTQYF. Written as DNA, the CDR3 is TGTGCCAGCAGTGAACAGGGAGATACGCAGTATTTT.

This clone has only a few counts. The CDR3 sequence: CASSPRYGSSGANVLTF. In DNA form, the CDR3 reads TGTGCCAGTAGTCCCAGATATGGCTCCTCTGGGGCCAACGTCCTGACTTTC. The chain employs TRBV19 and TRBJ2-6; no clear D. This CDR3 comprises 17 residues. The germline gives CDR1 LNHDA, CDR2 SQIVND (reference sequence). Trimming pared 5 bases from V and 0 bases from J, leaving 14 bases between.

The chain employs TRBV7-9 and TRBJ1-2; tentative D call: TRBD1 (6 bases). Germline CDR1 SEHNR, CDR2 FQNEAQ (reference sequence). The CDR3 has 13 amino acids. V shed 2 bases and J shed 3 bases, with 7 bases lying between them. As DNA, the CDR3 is TGTGCCAGCAGCTTAAACAGGGACTATGGCTACACCTTC. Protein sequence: CASSLNRDYGYTF.

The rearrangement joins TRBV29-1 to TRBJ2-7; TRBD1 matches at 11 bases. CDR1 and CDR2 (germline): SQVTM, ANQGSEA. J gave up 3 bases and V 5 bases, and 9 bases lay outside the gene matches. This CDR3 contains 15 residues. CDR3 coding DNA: TGCAGCGTTCTCATCCCGGGGACAGGGGGCTACGAGCAGTACTTC. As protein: CSVLIPGTGGYEQYF.

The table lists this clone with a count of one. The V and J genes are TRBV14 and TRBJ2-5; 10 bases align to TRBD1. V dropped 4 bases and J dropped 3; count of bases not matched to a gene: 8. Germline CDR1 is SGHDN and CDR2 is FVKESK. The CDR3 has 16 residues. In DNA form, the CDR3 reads TGTGCCAGCAGCCGGATGGACAGGGGGGTGGAAGAGACCCAGTACTTC. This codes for CASSRMDRGVEETQYF. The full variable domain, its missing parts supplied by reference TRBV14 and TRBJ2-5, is EAGVTQFPSHSVIEKGQTVTLRCDPISGHDNLYWYRRVMGKEIKFLLHFVKESKQDESGMPNNRFLAERTGGTYSTLKVQPAELEDSGVYFCASSRMDRGVEETQYFGPGTRLLVL.

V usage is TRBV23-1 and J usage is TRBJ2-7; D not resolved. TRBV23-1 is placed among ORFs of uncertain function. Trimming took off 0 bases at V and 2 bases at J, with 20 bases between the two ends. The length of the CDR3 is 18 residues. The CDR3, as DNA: TGCGCCAGCAGTCAATCTTGTCAAGGACGAAGAGTAGCCTACGAGCAGTACTTC. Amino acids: CASSQSCQGRRVAYEQYF.

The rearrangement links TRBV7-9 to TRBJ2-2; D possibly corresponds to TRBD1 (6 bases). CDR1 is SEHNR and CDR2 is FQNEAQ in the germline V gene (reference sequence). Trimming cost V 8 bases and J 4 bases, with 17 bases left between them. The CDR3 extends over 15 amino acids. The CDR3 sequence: CASATRQQGTGELFF. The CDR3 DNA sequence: TGTGCCAGCGCGACCCGGCAACAGGGCACCGGGGAGCTGTTTTTT.

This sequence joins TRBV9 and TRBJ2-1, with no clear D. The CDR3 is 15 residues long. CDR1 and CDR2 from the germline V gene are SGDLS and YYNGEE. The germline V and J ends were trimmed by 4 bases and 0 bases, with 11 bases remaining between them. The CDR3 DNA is TGTGCCAGCAGCTTGGACGGCAGCTCCTACAATGAGCAGTTCTTC. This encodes CASSLDGSSYNEQFF.

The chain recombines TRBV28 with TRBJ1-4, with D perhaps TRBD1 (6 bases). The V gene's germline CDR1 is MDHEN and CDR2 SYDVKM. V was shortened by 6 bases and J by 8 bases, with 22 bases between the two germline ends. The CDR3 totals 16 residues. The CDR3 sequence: CASSDPGQGMGEKLFF. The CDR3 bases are TGTGCCAGCAGCGACCCTGGCCAGGGGATGGGAGAAAAACTGTTTTTT.